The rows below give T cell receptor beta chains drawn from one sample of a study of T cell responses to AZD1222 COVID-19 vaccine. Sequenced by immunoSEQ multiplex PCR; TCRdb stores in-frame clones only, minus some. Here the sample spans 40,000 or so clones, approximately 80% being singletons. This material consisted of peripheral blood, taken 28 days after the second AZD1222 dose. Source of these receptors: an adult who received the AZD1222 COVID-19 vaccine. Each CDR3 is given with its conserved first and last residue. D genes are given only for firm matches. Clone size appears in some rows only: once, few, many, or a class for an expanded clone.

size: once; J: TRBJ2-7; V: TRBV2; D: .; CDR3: CASRTGPHEQYF; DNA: TGTGCCAGCAGAACCGGGCCCCACGAGCAGTACTTC
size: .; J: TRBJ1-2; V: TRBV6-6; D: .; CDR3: CASSQTGVVSGYTF; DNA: TGTGCCAGCAGCCAAACGGGGGTAGTGAGTGGCTACACCTTC
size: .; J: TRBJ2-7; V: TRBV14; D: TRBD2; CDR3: CASSQLAGVSYEQYF; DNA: TGTGCCAGCAGCCAATTGGCGGGGGTCTCCTACGAGCAGTACTTC
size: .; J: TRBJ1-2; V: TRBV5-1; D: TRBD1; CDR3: CASSLAQGDGYTF; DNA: TGCGCCAGCAGCTTGGCACAGGGGGACGGCTACACCTTC
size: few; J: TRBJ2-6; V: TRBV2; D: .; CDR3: CASSETFAGANVLTF; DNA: TGTGCCAGCAGTGAAACATTTGCTGGGGCCAACGTCCTGACTTTC
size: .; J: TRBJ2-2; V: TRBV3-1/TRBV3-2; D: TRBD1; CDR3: CASSQSLGQSLGELFF; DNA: TGTGCCAGCAGCCAGAGCCTGGGACAGTCCCTCGGGGAGCTGTTTTTT
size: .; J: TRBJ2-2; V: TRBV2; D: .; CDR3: CASTRVQTGELFF; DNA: TGTGCCAGCACTCGGGTTCAAACCGGGGAGCTGTTTTTT
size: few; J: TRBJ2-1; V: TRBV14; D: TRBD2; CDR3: CASSQGQGLYNEQFF; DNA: TGTGCCAGCAGCCAAGGCCAGGGACTATACAATGAGCAGTTCTTC
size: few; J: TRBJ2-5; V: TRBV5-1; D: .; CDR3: CASSGQTGETQYF; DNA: TGCGCCAGCAGTGGACAGACCGGAGAGACCCAGTACTTC
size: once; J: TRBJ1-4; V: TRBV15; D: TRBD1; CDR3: CATSRDYGQGPDEKLFF; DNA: TGTGCCACCAGCAGAGACTACGGACAGGGCCCTGATGAAAAACTGTTTTTT
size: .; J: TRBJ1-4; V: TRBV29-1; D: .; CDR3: CSVGTTNEKLFF; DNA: TGCAGCGTTGGCACAACTAATGAAAAACTGTTTTTT
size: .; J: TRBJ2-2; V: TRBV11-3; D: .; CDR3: CASSLASGYAGELFF; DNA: TGTGCCAGCAGCTTAGCCTCAGGGTACGCCGGGGAGCTGTTTTTT
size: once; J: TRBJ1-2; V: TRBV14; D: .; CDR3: CASSQEGGLANYGYTF; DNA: TGTGCCAGCAGCCAAGAGGGAGGATTAGCTAACTATGGCTACACCTTC
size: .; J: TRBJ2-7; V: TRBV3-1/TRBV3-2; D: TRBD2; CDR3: CASSQPLSGLAGGEQYF; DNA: TGTGCCAGCAGCCAACCCCTCAGTGGACTAGCGGGGGGCGAGCAGTACTTC
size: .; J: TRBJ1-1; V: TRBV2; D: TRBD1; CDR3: CASSEISAGTGGLRAFF; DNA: TGTGCCAGCAGTGAAATCTCAGCCGGGACAGGGGGTTTACGGGCTTTCTTT
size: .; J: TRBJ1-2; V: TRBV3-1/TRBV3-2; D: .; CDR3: CASSQGRASGYTF; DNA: TGTGCCAGCAGCCAGGGCCGCGCCAGTGGCTACACCTTC
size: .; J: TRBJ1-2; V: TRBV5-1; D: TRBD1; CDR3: CASSLEGQRNYGYTF; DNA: TGCGCCAGCAGCTTGGAGGGACAGCGGAACTATGGCTACACCTTC
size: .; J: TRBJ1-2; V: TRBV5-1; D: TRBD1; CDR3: CASSGDRAGYTF; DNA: TGCGCCAGCAGCGGGGACAGGGCTGGCTACACCTTC
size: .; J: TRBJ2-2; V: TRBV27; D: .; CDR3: CASSFRGQMGNTGELFF; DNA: TGTGCCAGCAGTTTCCGCGGACAGATGGGGAACACCGGGGAGCTGTTTTTT
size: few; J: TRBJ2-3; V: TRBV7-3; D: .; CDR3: CASSLAAGARTDTQYF; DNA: TGTGCCAGCAGCTTAGCGGCAGGTGCGCGCACAGATACGCAGTATTTT
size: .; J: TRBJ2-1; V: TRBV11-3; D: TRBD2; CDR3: CASSFGTSGGDEQFF; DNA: TGTGCCAGCAGCTTCGGGACTAGCGGGGGTGATGAGCAGTTCTTC
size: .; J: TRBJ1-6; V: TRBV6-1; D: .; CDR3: CASSAVRGVRGSPLHF; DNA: TGTGCCAGCAGTGCCGTCCGGGGGGTCAGGGGATCACCCCTCCACTTT
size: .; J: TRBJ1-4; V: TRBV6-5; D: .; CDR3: CASSLEGVKKLFF; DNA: TGTGCCAGCAGTTTGGAAGGGGTGAAAAAACTGTTTTTT
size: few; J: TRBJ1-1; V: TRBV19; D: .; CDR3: CASSSDWGNTEAFF; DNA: TGTGCCAGTAGTTCGGATTGGGGGAACACTGAAGCTTTCTTT
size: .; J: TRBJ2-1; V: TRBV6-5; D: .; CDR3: CASSSSGGEQFF; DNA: TGTGCCAGCAGTTCCTCTGGGGGTGAGCAGTTCTTC
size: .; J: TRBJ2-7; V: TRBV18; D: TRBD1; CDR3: CASSPRDSYEQYF; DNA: TGTGCCAGCTCACCCCGGGACAGTTACGAGCAGTACTTC
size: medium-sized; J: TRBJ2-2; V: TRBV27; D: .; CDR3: CASSLLGGELFF; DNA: TGTGCCAGCAGTTTATTAGGGGGGGAGCTGTTTTTT
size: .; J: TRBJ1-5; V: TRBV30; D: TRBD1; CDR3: CAWSRRTGWNQPQHF; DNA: TGTGCCTGGAGCCGTAGGACAGGGTGGAATCAGCCCCAGCATTTT
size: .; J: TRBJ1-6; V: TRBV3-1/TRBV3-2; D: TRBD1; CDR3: CASSHGTANSPLHF; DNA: TGTGCCAGCAGCCACGGGACAGCCAATTCACCCCTCCACTTT
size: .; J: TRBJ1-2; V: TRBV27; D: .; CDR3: CASSSGHYGYTF; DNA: TGTGCCAGCAGTTCAGGGCACTATGGCTACACCTTC
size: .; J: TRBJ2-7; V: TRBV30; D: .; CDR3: CAWSRQRTEQYF; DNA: TGTGCCTGGAGCCGACAAAGAACCGAGCAGTACTTC
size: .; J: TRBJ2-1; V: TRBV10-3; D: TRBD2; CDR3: CAISDFVVAGDRNNEQFF; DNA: TGTGCCATCAGTGATTTTGTAGTAGCGGGGGACCGTAACAATGAGCAGTTCTTC
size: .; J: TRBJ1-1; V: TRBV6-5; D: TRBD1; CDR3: CASRISTGVNTEAFF; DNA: TGTGCCAGCCGTATTTCGACAGGGGTGAACACTGAAGCTTTCTTT
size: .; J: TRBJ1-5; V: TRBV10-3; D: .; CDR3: CAISEGWQGKLQPQHF; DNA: TGTGCCATCAGTGAGGGTTGGCAGGGCAAGCTTCAGCCCCAGCATTTT
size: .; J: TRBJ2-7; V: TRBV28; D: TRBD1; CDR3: CASSFSITGGYEQYF; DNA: TGTGCCAGCAGTTTTAGTATTACAGGGGGCTACGAGCAGTACTTC
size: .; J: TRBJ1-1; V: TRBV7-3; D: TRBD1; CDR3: CASSFRQGVTEAFF; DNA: TGTGCCAGCAGCTTCAGACAGGGGGTGACTGAAGCTTTCTTT
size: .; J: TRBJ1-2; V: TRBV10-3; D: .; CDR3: CAISGSGEGGYTF; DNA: TGTGCCATCAGTGGCTCGGGGGAGGGCGGCTACACCTTC